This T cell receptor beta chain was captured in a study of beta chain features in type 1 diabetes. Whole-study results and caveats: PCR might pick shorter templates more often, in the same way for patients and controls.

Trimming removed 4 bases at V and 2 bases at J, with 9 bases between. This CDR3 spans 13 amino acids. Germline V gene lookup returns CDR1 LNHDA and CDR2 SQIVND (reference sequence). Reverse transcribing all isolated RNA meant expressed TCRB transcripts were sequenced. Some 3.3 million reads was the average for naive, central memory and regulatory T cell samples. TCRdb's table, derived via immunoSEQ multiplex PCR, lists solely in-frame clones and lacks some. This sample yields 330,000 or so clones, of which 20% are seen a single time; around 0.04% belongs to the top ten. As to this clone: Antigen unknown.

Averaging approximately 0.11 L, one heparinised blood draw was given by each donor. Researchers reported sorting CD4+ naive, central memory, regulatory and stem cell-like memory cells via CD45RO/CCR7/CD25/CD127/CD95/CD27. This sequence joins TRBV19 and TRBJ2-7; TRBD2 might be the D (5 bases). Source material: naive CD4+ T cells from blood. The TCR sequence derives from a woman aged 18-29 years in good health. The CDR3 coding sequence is TGTGCCAGTAGTAGAGACTATGCCTACGAGCAGTACTTC. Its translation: CASSRDYAYEQYF.